This TCR beta chain was profiled in a study of lymphopenia after photon versus proton radiotherapy. V shed 5 bases and J shed 4 bases, with 15 bases lying between them. The CDR3 is 15 residues long. Germline V gene lookup returns CDR1 MNHEY and CDR2 SVGAGI. Method: immunoSEQ multiplex PCR; TCRdb's copy keeps in-frame clones and lacks some. The data show approximately 35,000 clones, 90% seen once. The sequenced sample was peripheral blood, obtained from a patient treated with photon-based radiotherapy. The TCR was taken from a woman aged 50 to 65 with pancreatic cancer. The genes are TRBV6-5 and TRBJ2-1; D may be TRBD2 (5 bases). The CDR3 sequence: CASSIPRGLYNEQFF. The CDR3 region has the DNA TGTGCCAGCAGTATCCCCCGCGGGTTGTACAATGAGCAGTTCTTC.